The sequence of this T cell receptor (beta chain) was determined in a study of cytomegalovirus exposure and HLA in healthy donors. This clone was counted once. The length of the CDR3 is 15 residues. In germline, CDR1 is SGHRS, CDR2 YFSETQ. After removal of 4 bases from V and 2 bases from J, the junction contained 0 bases not matched to a gene. The assay was immunoSEQ multiplex PCR, and TCRdb's table has in-frame clones only and misses some. The sample contains some 68,000 clones, 94% of which appear only once. The chain employs TRBV5-1 and TRBJ2-5; 15 bases are a match to TRBD2. The sample consisted of PBMCs. The clonotype was recovered from a man aged 18 to 30 in good health and CMV-seropositive. The CDR3 spells CASSGLAGGQETQYF. The CDR3 DNA reads TGCGCCAGCAGCGGACTAGCGGGGGGGCAAGAGACCCAGTACTTC.